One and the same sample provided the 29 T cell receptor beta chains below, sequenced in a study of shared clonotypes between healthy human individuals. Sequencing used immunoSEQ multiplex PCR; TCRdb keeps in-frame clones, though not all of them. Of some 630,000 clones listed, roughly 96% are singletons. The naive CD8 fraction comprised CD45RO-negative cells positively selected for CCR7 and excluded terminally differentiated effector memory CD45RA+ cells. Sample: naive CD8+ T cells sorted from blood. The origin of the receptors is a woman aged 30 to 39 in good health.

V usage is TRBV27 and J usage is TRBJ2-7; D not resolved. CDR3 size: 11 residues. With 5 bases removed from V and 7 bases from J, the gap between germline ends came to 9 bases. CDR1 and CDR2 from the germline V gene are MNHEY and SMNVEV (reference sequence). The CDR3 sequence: CASSPYGEQYF. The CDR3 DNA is TGTGCCAGCAGTCCATATGGGGAGCAGTACTTC.

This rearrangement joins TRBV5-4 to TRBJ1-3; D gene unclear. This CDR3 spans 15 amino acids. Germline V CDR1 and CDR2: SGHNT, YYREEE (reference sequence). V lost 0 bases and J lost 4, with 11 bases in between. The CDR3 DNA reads TGTGCCAGCAGCTTGGGCCCGGCGGGAGGAAACACCATATATTTT. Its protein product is CASSLGPAGGNTIYF.

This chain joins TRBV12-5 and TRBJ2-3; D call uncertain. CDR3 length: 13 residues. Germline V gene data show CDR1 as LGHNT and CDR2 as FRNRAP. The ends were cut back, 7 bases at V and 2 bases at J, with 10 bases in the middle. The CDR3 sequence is CASALTITDTQYF. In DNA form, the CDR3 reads TGTGCTAGTGCCCTAACTATCACAGATACGCAGTATTTT.

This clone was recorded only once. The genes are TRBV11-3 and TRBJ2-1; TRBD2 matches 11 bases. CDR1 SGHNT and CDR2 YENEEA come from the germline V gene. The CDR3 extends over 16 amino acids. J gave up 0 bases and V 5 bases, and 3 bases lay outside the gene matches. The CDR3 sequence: CASSVGTSGSYNEQFF. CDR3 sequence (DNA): TGTGCCAGCAGCGTTGGGACTAGCGGCTCCTACAATGAGCAGTTCTTC.

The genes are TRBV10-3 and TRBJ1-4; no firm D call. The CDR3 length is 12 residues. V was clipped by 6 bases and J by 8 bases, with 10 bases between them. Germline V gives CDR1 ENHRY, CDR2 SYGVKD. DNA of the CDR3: TGTGCCATCAGCGGGGTCGGCGAAAAACTGTTTTTT. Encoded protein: CAISGVGEKLFF.

Here the CDR3 DNA reads TGTGCCAGCAGGCTCCGGGACTCAATAGGGTTATGGCAGTACTTC. Encoded protein: CASRLRDSIGLWQYF. The V gene is TRBV2, the J gene TRBJ2-7; TRBD2 is a possible D gene (6 bases). Germline V lookup: CDR1 SNHLY, CDR2 FYNNEI. The CDR3 contains 15 residues. The V and J ends lost 6 bases and 9 bases respectively, with 24 bases between them.

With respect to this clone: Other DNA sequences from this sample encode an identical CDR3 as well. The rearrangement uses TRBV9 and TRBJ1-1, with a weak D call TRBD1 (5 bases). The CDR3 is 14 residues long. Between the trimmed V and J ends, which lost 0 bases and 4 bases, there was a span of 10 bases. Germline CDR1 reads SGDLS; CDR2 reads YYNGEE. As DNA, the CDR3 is TGTGCCAGCAGCGTAGCAGGGCGGGGCACTGAAGCTTTCTTT. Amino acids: CASSVAGRGTEAFF.

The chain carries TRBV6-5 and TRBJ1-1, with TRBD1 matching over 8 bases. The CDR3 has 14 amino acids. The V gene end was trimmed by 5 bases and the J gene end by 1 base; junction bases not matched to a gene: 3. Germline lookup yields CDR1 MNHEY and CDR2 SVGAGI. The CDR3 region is CASSPGGGNTEAFF. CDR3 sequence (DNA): TGTGCCAGCAGTCCAGGGGGCGGGAACACTGAAGCTTTCTTT.

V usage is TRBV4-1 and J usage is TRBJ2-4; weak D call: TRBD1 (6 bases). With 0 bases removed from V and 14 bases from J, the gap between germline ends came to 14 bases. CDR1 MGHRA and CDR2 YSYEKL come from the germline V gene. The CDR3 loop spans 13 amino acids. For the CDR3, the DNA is TGCGCCAGCAGCCAAGATTTCGCCAGGGACAAGTACTTC. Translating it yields CASSQDFARDKYF.

The CDR3 nucleotides are TGTGCCAGCAGCTTCGGGGGGTCCGATGGCTACACCTTC. Residues: CASSFGGSDGYTF. The chain uses TRBV7-2 and TRBJ1-2, with a weak D call TRBD1 (5 bases). The CDR3 sequence is 13 residues long. Deletions cut 3 bases from V and 6 bases from J, with 11 bases between. Looked up from germline, CDR1 is SGHTA and CDR2 is FQGNSA.

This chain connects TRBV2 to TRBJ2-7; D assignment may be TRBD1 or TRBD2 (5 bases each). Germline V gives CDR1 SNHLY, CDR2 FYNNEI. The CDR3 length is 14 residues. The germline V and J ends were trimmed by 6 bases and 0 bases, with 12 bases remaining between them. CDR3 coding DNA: TGTGCCAGCAGGGCCGGGACGGCCTCCTACGAGCAGTACTTC. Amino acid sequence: CASRAGTASYEQYF. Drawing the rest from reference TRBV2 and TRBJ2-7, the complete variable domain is EPEVTQTPSHQVTQMGQEVILRCVPISNHLYFYWYRQILGQKVEFLVSFYNNEISEKSEIFDDQFSVERPDGSNFTLKIRSTKLEDSAMYFCASRAGTASYEQYFGPGTRLTVT.

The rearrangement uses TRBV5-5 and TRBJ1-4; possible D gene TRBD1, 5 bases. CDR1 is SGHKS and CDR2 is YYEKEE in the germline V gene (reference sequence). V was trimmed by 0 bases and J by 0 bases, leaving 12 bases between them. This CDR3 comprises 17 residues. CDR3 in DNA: TGTGCCAGCAGCTTGGAAGGGGCCGTGGCAACTAATGAAAAACTGTTTTTT. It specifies CASSLEGAVATNEKLFF. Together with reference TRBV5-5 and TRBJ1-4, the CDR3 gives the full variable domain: DAGVTQSPTHLIKTRGQQVTLRCSPISGHKSVSWYQQVLGQGPQFIFQYYEKEERGRGNFPDRFSARQFPNYSSELNVNALLLGDSALYLCASSLEGAVATNEKLFFGSGTQLSVL.

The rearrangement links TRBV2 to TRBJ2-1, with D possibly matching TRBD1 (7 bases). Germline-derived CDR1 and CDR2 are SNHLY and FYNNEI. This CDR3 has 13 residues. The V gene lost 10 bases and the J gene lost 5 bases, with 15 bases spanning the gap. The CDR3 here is CAIWGDSNNEQFF. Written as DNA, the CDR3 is TGTGCCATATGGGGGGACAGCAACAATGAGCAGTTCTTC. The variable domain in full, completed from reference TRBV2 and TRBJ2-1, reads EPEVTQTPSHQVTQMGQEVILRCVPISNHLYFYWYRQILGQKVEFLVSFYNNEISEKSEIFDDQFSVERPDGSNFTLKIRSTKLEDSAMYFCAIWGDSNNEQFFGPGTRLTVL.

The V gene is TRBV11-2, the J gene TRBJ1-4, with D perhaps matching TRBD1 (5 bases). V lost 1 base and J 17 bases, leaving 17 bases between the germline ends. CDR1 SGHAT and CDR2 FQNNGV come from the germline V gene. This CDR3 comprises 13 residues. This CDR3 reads CASSLGGANGFFF. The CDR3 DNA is TGTGCCAGCAGCTTAGGCGGGGCTAACGGGTTTTTTTTT.

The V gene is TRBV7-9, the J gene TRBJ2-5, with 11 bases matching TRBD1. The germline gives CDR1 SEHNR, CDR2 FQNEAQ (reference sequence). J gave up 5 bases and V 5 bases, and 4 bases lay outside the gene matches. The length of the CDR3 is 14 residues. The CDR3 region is CASSGWTGGETQYF. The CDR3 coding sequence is TGTGCCAGCAGCGGATGGACAGGGGGCGAGACCCAGTACTTC.

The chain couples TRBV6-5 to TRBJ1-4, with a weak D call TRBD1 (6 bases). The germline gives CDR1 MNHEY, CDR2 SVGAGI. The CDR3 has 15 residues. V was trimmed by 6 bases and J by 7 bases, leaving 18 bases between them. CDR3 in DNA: TGTGCCAGCAGCAGATCGACAGGCGTCGCTGAAAAACTGTTTTTT. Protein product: CASSRSTGVAEKLFF.

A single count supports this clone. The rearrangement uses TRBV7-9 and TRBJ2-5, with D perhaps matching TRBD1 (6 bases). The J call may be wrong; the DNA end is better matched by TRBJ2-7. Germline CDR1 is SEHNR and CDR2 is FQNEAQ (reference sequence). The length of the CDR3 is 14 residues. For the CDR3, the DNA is TGTGCCAGCAGCTCGACCGGGACACCGTACGAGCAGTACTTC. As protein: CASSSTGTPYEQYF.

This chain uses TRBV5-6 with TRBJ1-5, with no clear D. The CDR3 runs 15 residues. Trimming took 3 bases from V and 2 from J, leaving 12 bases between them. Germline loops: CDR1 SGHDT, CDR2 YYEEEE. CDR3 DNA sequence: TGTGCCAGCAGCTATGGCCGGGTCGGCAATCAGCCCCAGCATTTT. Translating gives CASSYGRVGNQPQHF.

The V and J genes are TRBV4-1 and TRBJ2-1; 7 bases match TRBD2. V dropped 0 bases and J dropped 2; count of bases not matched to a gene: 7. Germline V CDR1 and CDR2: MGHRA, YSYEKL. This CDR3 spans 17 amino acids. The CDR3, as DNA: TGCGCCAGCAGCCAAGAGGCGGGGGACTTACCCTACAATGAGCAGTTCTTC. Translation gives CASSQEAGDLPYNEQFF.

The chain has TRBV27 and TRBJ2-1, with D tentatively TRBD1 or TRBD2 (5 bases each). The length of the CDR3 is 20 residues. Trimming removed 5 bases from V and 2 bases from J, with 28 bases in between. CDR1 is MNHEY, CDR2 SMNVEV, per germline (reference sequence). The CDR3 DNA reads TGTGCCAGCAGTCCTCGTCCCGGGACGTATATCCCGCTCACCTACAATGAGCAGTTCTTC. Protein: CASSPRPGTYIPLTYNEQFF.

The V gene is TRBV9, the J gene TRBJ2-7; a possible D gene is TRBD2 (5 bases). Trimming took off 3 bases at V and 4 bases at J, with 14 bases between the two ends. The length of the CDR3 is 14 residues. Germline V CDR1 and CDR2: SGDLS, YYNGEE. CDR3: CASSAGNADYEQYF. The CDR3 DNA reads TGTGCCAGCAGCGCCGGGAACGCTGATTACGAGCAGTACTTC.

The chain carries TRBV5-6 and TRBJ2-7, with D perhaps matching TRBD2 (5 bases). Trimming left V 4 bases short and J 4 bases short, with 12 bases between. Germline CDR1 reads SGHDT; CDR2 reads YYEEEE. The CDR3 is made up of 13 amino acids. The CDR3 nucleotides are TGTGCCAGCAGCCCCGGGATCGTATACGAGCAGTACTTC. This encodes CASSPGIVYEQYF.

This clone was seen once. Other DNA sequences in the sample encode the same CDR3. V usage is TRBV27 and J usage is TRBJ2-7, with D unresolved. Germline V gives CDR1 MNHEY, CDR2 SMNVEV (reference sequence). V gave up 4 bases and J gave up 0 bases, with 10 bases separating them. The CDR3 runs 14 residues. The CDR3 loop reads CASSWAGPSYEQYF. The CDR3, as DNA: TGTGCCAGCAGTTGGGCAGGACCCTCCTACGAGCAGTACTTC.

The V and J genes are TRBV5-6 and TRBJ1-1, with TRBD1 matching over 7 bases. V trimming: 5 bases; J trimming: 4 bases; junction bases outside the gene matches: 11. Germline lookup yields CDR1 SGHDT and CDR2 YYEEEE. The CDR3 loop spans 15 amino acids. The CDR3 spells CASRDNRGQGTEAFF. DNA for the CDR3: TGTGCCAGCAGAGATAACAGGGGTCAGGGCACTGAAGCTTTCTTT. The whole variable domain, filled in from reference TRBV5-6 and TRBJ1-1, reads DAGVTQSPTHLIKTRGQQVTLRCSPKSGHDTVSWYQQALGQGPQFIFQYYEEEERQRGNFPDRFSGHQFPNYSSELNVNALLLGDSALYLCASRDNRGQGTEAFFGQGTRLTVV.

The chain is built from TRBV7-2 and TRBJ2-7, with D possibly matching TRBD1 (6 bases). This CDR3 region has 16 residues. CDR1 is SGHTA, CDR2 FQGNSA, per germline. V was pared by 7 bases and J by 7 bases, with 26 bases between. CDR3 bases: TGTGCCAGCACTCCTCGACCCGGGACAAGGTATGGTGAGCAGTACTTC. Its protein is CASTPRPGTRYGEQYF.

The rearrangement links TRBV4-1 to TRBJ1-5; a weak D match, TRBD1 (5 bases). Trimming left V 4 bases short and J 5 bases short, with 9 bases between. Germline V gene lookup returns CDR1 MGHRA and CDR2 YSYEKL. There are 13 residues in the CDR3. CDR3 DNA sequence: TGCGCCAGCAGCCTCGACAGATATCAGCCCCAGCATTTT. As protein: CASSLDRYQPQHF.

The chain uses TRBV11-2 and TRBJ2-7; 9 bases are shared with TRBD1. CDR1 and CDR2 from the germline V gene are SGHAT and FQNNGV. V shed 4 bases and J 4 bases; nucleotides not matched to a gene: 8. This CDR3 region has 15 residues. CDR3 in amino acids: CASSYGTGKFYEQYF. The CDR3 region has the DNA TGTGCCAGCAGCTATGGGACAGGGAAATTTTACGAGCAGTACTTC.

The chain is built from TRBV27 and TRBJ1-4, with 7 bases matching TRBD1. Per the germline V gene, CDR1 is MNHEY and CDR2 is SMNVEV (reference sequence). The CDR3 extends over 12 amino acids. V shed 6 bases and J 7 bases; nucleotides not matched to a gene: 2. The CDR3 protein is CASRGDSEKLFF. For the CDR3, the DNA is TGTGCCAGCAGGGGGGACAGTGAAAAACTGTTTTTT.

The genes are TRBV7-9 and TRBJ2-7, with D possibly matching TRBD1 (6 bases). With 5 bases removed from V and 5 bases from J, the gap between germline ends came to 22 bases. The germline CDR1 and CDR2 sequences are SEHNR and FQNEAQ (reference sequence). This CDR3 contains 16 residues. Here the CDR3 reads CASSPRGLQGFHEQYF. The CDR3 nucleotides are TGTGCCAGCAGCCCCAGGGGTTTACAGGGCTTCCACGAGCAGTACTTC.